A single T cell receptor beta chain is shown here with its context. This clone has a single count. The antigen it recognizes is unknown. No qualities accompany the bases; no much larger clone lies one base away. This sample is part of a study of a mutant IDH1 vaccine in newly diagnosed glioma (dated by TCRdb to the early 2020s). About the investigation overall: Eight vaccinations were administered to patients in weeks 1, 3, 5, 7, 11, 15, 19 and 23, corresponding to visits V03 through V10. Peripheral blood was drawn at six visits: V03 (baseline), V05, V07, V10, V12 and V13. Prior to enrollment, patients had been given standard therapy consisting of radiotherapy alone, temozolomide alone, or radiochemotherapy with temozolomide, with the combination given to most patients. Of the approximately 33 treated patients, approximately 62% were male and about 40% were female, and the mean age was 40.4 years. Longitudinal TCRB deep sequencing was done for 25 treated patients, wherever samples were available for exploratory analyses. Vaccination began 4-6 weeks after radiotherapy alone, or alongside temozolomide cycles in the chemotherapy-containing groups. Results and caveats for the whole study, not just this receptor: Selection of PBMC samples for TCRB deep sequencing was based on availability. Across multiple MHC alleles, vaccine-induced immune responses were seen in around 93% of patients. Changes in the top peripheral T cell clonotypes picked up by TCRB sequencing did not appear to be linked to pseudoprogression. The authors noted that analyses of patient blood samples could not be reproduced because of sample limitations.

The meaning of the sample's time point label: week 11, during vaccination. Each vaccine dose, consisting of 300 ug of a 20-mer mutant IDH1 peptide in Montanide, was administered subcutaneously with topical imiquimod. The donors had newly diagnosed IDH1-mutant astrocytomas of WHO grade 3 or 4 that showed loss of nuclear ATRX. The samples were drawn from NOA16, a multicentre, single-arm, open-label phase I trial in Germany that tested a mutant IDH1 peptide vaccine in humans for the first time. Genomic DNA for TCRB sequencing was isolated from EDTA blood with the DNeasy Blood and Tissue Kit. V ends up 0 bases short and J 6 bases short, with an unmatched junction base count of 5. Reading the germline V gene gives CDR1 SGDLS and CDR2 YYNGEE. Its CDR3 holds 15 amino acids, cysteine through phenylalanine. Kept here is only the CDR3 DNA, which spans 45 bases and is read in frame from base 1. The library was obtained by the immunoSEQ multiplex PCR assay. Rearranged TCR beta chain sequences were amplified using the hsTCRB Kit according to the manufacturer's protocol. TCRB libraries were sequenced on an Illumina MiSeq. Per the source publication's procedure: The kit vendor's proprietary platform handled demultiplexing, trimming and gene mapping. TCRdb retrieved this table from immuneACCESS and kept in-frame rearrangements only. Not all clones are present; in checked studies, unresolved V genes account for under half, and no reason is known for the remainder. The DNA was the basis for D and trimming; V, J and clone size are from that table. The sample has about 66,000 clones on record, roughly 83% of them singletons. More than 7.5% of the sample rests with the top ten.

The sequence joins TRBV9 to TRBJ2-1, and 8 junction bases match TRBD1. This TCR was sampled from a woman between 50 and 59 years old with glioma. This specimen was PBMCs, taken from a glioma patient whose treatment included an IDH1 peptide vaccine. The CDR3 reads as follows: CASSVAWTGFNEQFF. The DNA sequence is TGTGCCAGCAGCGTAGCTTGGACAGGGTTCAATGAGCAGTTCTTC.